This TCR beta chain was recovered during a study of cytomegalovirus exposure and HLA in healthy donors. For the study at large: In a later analysis, the approximately 110 validation repertoires were reported to have used the same platform as the roughly 730 first-cohort repertoires.

General study results and limits: The authors confirmed in vitro that a few CMV-associated chains were specific for CMV antigens. The tendency of first-cohort TCR clusters to co-occur in the roughly 130 validation repertoires was the finding of a later analysis.

Only in-frame clones appear in the TCRdb table, and some are missing; sequencing was by immunoSEQ multiplex PCR. This table has 65,000 to 95,000 clones, under 95% appearing once. Comments on this clone: The antigen remains undetermined.

The sequenced sample was PBMCs. This receptor was obtained from a woman in her thirties in good health and CMV-seronegative.

The CDR3 DNA reads as TGTGCCAGCAGCCCCTCTCCTCGGACGGGCGGGGGTGGAAGCACTGAAGCTTTCTTT. It is translated as CASSPSPRTGGGGSTEAFF. V gene TRBV7-9 combines with J gene TRBJ1-1; possible D gene TRBD1, 5 bases. Germline CDR1 and CDR2: SEHNR and FQNEAQ (reference sequence). Trimming took 5 bases from V and 4 from J, leaving 29 bases between them. The CDR3 loop spans 19 amino acids.